A selection of T cell receptor beta chains follows, all from one sample in a study of cytomegalovirus exposure and HLA in healthy donors. Clones were sequenced by immunoSEQ multiplex PCR, and TCRdb holds only the in-frame ones, with some missing. The table has some 150,000 clones, over 65% seen once; the top ten hold approximately 0.76%. Sequences were obtained from PBMCs. These TCRs come from a female donor in good health and CMV-seronegative. Both conserved end residues are part of each CDR3. A D gene is named only where the DNA matches it firmly. Only some rows state a clone size, as once, few, many or a class for expanded clones.

d_call: -; clone_size: once; v_call: TRBV6-6; j_call: TRBJ1-1; cdr3_aa: CASSYSTANTEAFF; cdr3_nt: TGTGCCAGCAGTTACTCGACAGCAAACACTGAAGCTTTCTTT
d_call: -; clone_size: -; v_call: TRBV29-1; j_call: TRBJ1-3; cdr3_aa: CSVGSPAGNTIYF; cdr3_nt: TGCAGCGTTGGAAGTCCAGCTGGAAACACCATATATTTT
d_call: -; clone_size: -; v_call: TRBV6-6; j_call: TRBJ1-1; cdr3_aa: CASTSGGRPNTEAFF; cdr3_nt: TGTGCCAGCACCTCCGGCGGGCGGCCAAACACTGAAGCTTTCTTT
d_call: -; clone_size: once; v_call: TRBV19; j_call: TRBJ2-7; cdr3_aa: CASSIGAGATYEQYF; cdr3_nt: TGTGCCAGTAGTATCGGTGCAGGCGCTACGTACGAGCAGTACTTC
d_call: TRBD1; clone_size: -; v_call: TRBV6-1; j_call: TRBJ2-2; cdr3_aa: CASSGEFHRGSHTGELFF; cdr3_nt: TGTGCCAGCAGTGGAGAGTTCCACAGGGGGAGTCACACCGGGGAGCTGTTTTTT
d_call: -; clone_size: -; v_call: TRBV5-6; j_call: TRBJ2-5; cdr3_aa: CASSSPHGAQETQYF; cdr3_nt: TGTGCCAGCAGCTCCCCTCATGGGGCGCAGGAGACCCAGTACTTC
d_call: TRBD2; clone_size: once; v_call: TRBV11-2; j_call: TRBJ2-3; cdr3_aa: CASSLHPAGGADTQYF; cdr3_nt: TGTGCCAGCAGCTTACACCCAGCGGGAGGGGCAGATACGCAGTATTTT
d_call: TRBD1; clone_size: -; v_call: TRBV4-2; j_call: TRBJ1-2; cdr3_aa: CASSQDIGQGYNYGYTF; cdr3_nt: TGTGCCAGCAGCCAAGATATCGGACAGGGCTATAACTATGGCTACACCTTC
d_call: TRBD1; clone_size: once; v_call: TRBV6-5; j_call: TRBJ2-7; cdr3_aa: CASSYGLGTGGYEQYF; cdr3_nt: TGTGCCAGCAGTTACGGGCTGGGGACAGGGGGCTACGAGCAGTACTTC
d_call: TRBD1; clone_size: -; v_call: TRBV5-1; j_call: TRBJ2-1; cdr3_aa: CASTGTGGRGEQFF; cdr3_nt: TGCGCCAGCACCGGGACAGGGGGCCGAGGTGAGCAGTTCTTC